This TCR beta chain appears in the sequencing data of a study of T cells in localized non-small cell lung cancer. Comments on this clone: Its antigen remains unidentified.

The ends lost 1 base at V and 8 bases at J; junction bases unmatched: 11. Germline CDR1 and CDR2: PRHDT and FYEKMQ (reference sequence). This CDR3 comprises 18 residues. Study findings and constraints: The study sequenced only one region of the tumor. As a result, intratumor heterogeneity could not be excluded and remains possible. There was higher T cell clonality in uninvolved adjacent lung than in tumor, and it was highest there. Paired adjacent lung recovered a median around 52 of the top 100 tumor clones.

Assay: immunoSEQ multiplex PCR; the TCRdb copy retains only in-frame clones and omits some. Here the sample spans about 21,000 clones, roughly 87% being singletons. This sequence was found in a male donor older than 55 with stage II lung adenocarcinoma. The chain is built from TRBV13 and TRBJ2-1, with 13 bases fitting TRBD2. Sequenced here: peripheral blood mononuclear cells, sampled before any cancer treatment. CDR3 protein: CASSLALGLAGDKDEQFF. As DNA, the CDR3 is TGTGCCAGCAGCTTAGCCCTTGGACTAGCGGGAGATAAGGATGAGCAGTTCTTC.